The clone carrying this TCR beta chain was counted many times. Its specificity is not known. The data originate from a study of molecular identifiers for immune sequencing clone quantification. The wider study: Naive CD8 RNA (around 20,000 or 100,000 cells) was divided into five aliquots, with four sequenced.

Libraries of bulk TCR were made by previously described methods (with listed TCR primers). A single record per CDR3 protein comes from TCRdb applying MiXCR to the PCR reads. The sample has about 68,000 distinct CDR3 sequences, roughly 18% seen once. Study-wide findings and caveats: Over 97% of effector molecules, but under 1% in naive cells, were held by clones with more than 20 RNA copies.

Naive CD8 T cells were sorted as CD8+CD4-CCR7+CD45RA+. This CDR3 has 15 residues. CDR1 and CDR2 (germline): MNHEY, SVGEGT. V lost 4 bases and J 0 bases, leaving 10 bases between the germline ends. Sequenced sample: naive CD8+ T cells from blood, with Jurkat cell RNA spiked in. The subset: FACS-sorted CD8+CD4-CCR7+CD45RA+ naive T cells. The TCR was taken from a human donor in good health. Some libraries in this study had Jurkat cell RNA spiked in. The J gene is TRBJ2-1, the V gene TRBV6-2 or TRBV6-3, with a possible D match to TRBD2 (5 bases). The CDR3 bases are TGTGCCAGCAGTTTAGCGTTTAGCTCCTACAATGAGCAGTTCTTC. It codes for CASSLAFSSYNEQFF.